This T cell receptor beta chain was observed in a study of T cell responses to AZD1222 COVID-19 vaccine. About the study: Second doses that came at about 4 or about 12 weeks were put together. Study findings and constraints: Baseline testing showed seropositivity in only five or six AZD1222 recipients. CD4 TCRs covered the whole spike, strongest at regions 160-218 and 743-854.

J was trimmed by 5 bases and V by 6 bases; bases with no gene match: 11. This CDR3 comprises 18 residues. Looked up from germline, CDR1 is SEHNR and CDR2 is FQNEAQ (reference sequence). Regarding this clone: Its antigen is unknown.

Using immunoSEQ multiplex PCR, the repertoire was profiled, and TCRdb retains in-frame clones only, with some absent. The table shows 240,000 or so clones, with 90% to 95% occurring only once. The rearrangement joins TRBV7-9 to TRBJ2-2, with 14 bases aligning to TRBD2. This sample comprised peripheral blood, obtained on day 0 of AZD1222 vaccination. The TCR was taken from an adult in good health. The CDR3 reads CASRPPGLAGVGTGELFF. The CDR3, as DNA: TGTGCCAGCAGACCGCCGGGACTAGCGGGAGTAGGTACCGGGGAGCTGTTTTTT.